This paragraph reports one T cell receptor beta chain. This sample stems from a study of T-cell reconstitution after alpha-beta-depleted transplantation in children. CDR3 size: 15 residues. Looked up from germline, CDR1 is DFQATT and CDR2 is SNEGSKA (reference sequence). Trimming removed 1 base at V and 1 base at J, with 11 bases between. Unique molecular identifiers were used to barcode this TCRbeta library. TCRdb called the PCR reads again in MiXCR, with one record for every CDR3 protein. The data hold a few hundred thousand distinct CDR3 sequences, with under 13% observed a single time. The rearrangement joins TRBV20-1 to TRBJ2-1; D possibly corresponds to TRBD2 (6 bases). This clonotype was obtained from a human donor who donated a stem cell graft to a child with acute myeloid leukemia. The material sequenced was PBMCs from the stem cell graft donor, taken from the stem cell graft. The CDR3, as DNA: TGCAGTGCTAGAGGGGCGGGGCCGTCCTACAATGAGCAGTTCTTC. It codes for CSARGAGPSYNEQFF.